The 26 T cell receptor beta chains given below trace back to one sample, sequenced in a study of regulatory T cells in long-lasting Graves disease. Noted time point: newly diagnosed GD, antithyroid drugs for less than 3 months. From RNA extracted from PBMCs, the TCR library was made. The TCR beta library used iRepertoire HTBI primers with Arm-PCR amplification of CDR3. MiXCR, applied by TCRdb to the multiplex PCR reads, yields one record per CDR3 protein. Among around 500,000 distinct CDR3 sequences, roughly 12% were seen once, and the ten largest hold roughly a tenth. This sample was shared with a second study, whose subject was T cells in Graves' hyperthyroidism and ophthalmopathy.

This specimen consisted of peripheral blood mononuclear cells (PBMCs), obtained at new diagnosis, from a patient treated with antithyroid drugs. The receptors shown here come from a man aged 25-45 years with Graves disease.

A few counts support this clonotype. This chain joins TRBV9 and TRBJ1-4; D not resolved. This CDR3 has 14 amino acids. Trimming removed 3 bases from V and 8 bases from J, with 14 bases in between. Germline CDR1 and CDR2: SGDLS and YYNGEE. The CDR3 loop reads CASSGSGSSEKLFF. CDR3 bases: TGTGCCAGCAGCGGGTCCGGGAGTTCGGAAAAACTGTTTTTT.

This clonotype was seen only a few times. This rearrangement joins TRBV9 to TRBJ2-7; 7 positions match TRBD2. CDR3 length: 13 amino acids. CDR1 and CDR2 from the germline V gene are SGDLS and YYNGEE. V lost 4 bases, J lost 6 bases, and 7 bases stayed unmatched. DNA of the CDR3: TGTGCCAGCAGCCCCTCCGGGGGGACCGAGCAGTACTTC. This encodes CASSPSGGTEQYF. Supplemented by reference TRBV9 and TRBJ2-7, the full variable domain reads DSGVTQTPKHLITATGQRVTLRCSPRSGDLSVYWYQQSLDQGLQFLIQYYNGEERAKGNILERFSAQQFPDLHSELNLSSLELGDSALYFCASSPSGGTEQYFGPGTRLTVT.

The chain recombines TRBV6-2 or TRBV6-3 with TRBJ1-5; D unclear. The germline V gene has CDR1 MNHEY and CDR2 SVGEGT. This CDR3 has 15 residues. The V and J ends lost 6 bases and 0 bases respectively, with 12 bases between them. CDR3 in amino acids: CASSSLGDSNQPQHF. The DNA of the CDR3 is TGTGCCAGCAGCAGTTTGGGTGATAGCAATCAGCCCCAGCATTTT.

There are many counts of this clonotype. The chain joins TRBV19 to TRBJ2-5; TRBD1 agrees at 7 bases. J gave up 6 bases and V 9 bases, and 10 bases lay outside the gene matches. Germline CDR1 reads LNHDA; CDR2 reads SQIVND (reference sequence). The CDR3 is made up of 13 amino acids. The CDR3 spells CASRITGEKTQYF. CDR3 nucleotide sequence: TGTGCCAGCCGGATTACAGGGGAGAAGACCCAGTACTTC.

This clonotype was recorded many times. The V gene is TRBV11-2, the J gene TRBJ2-7; possible D gene TRBD2, 5 bases. V lost 5 bases and J lost 5, with 10 bases in between. Germline lookup yields CDR1 SGHAT and CDR2 FQNNGV. This CDR3 contains 12 residues. Here the CDR3 DNA reads TGTGCCAGCAGCCCCATCGGGGACGAGCAGTACTTC. Protein sequence: CASSPIGDEQYF.

V and J are TRBV9 and TRBJ2-7; the match to TRBD2 covers 9 bases. CDR1 and CDR2 from the germline V gene are SGDLS and YYNGEE. With V trimmed by 1 base and J by 3 bases, 8 bases remained unmatched. The CDR3 runs 16 residues. The CDR3 protein is CASSVKGSGSFYEQYF. CDR3 sequence (DNA): TGTGCCAGCAGCGTAAAGGGTAGCGGGAGTTTCTACGAGCAGTACTTC. The complete variable domain, with remaining parts taken from reference TRBV9 and TRBJ2-7, reads DSGVTQTPKHLITATGQRVTLRCSPRSGDLSVYWYQQSLDQGLQFLIQYYNGEERAKGNILERFSAQQFPDLHSELNLSSLELGDSALYFCASSVKGSGSFYEQYFGPGTRLTVT.

In its sample, this clonotype was seen many times. V and J are TRBV6-1 and TRBJ2-7; 8 nucleotides line up with TRBD2. Germline assignment: CDR1 MNHNS and CDR2 SASEGT. This CDR3 is built from 14 residues. V was clipped by 6 bases and J by 8 bases; unmatched bases: 12. CDR3 amino acids: CASRRAGEGGQQYF. CDR3 nucleotide sequence: TGTGCCAGCAGAAGAGCGGGAGAGGGGGGCCAGCAGTACTTC.

With respect to this clonotype: Since a much larger clone is just one base distant, this may be a read error. The DNA for the CDR3 is TGCAGCGTTGATGGTATGGTGGGCTATGGCTACACCTTC. This translates into CSVDGMVGYGYTF. The V call is TRBV29-1, the J call TRBJ1-2; D is undetermined. This CDR3 has 13 residues. The germline V and J ends were trimmed by 3 bases and 4 bases, with 12 bases remaining between them. Germline lookup yields CDR1 SQVTM and CDR2 ANQGSEA.

In its sample, this clonotype was seen a few times. A read error may be the cause here, since a much bigger clone is one base away. The gene calls are TRBV5-1 and TRBJ1-2; D is ambiguous. The CDR3 covers 12 residues. CDR1 SGHRS and CDR2 YFSETQ come from the germline V gene. The CDR3 sequence: CASSYGDYDYTF. The CDR3 DNA is TGCGCCAGCAGCTACGGAGACTATGACTACACCTTC.

This sequence joins TRBV9 and TRBJ1-3, with 9 bases matching TRBD1. This CDR3 has 16 amino acids. V lost 3 bases, J lost 4 bases, and 8 bases stayed unmatched. The germline V gene encodes CDR1 SGDLS and CDR2 YYNGEE. CDR3 loop: CASSASGTGNGNTIYF. The CDR3 DNA sequence: TGTGCCAGCAGCGCCTCCGGGACAGGGAACGGAAACACCATATATTTT.

This clonotype was seen ten or more times. This rearrangement joins TRBV19 to TRBJ1-5; D not certain. This CDR3 contains 16 residues. The germline gives CDR1 LNHDA, CDR2 SQIVND (reference sequence). Trimming pared 6 bases from V and 2 bases from J, leaving 17 bases between. The DNA of the CDR3 is TGTGCCAGTAGACAAGGGAGGCTCAACGGCAATCAGCCCCAGCATTTT. This translates into CASRQGRLNGNQPQHF.

This clonotype was recorded many times. The V gene is TRBV20-1, the J gene TRBJ2-1; D remains unclear. Deletions cut 6 bases from V and 5 bases from J, with 8 bases between. Germline V gives CDR1 DFQATT, CDR2 SNEGSKA (reference sequence). This CDR3 is 11 amino acids long. CDR3 protein: CSAVRNNEQFF. CDR3 nucleotide sequence: TGCAGTGCAGTCCGGAACAATGAGCAGTTCTTC.

This clonotype was seen ten or more times. The chain has TRBV6-2 or TRBV6-3 and TRBJ2-7; no firm D call. Germline CDR1 and CDR2: MNHEY and SVGEGT. V was clipped by 8 bases and J by 7 bases, with 12 bases between them. The CDR3 has 11 residues. The DNA of the CDR3 is TGTGCCAGCCTAACCGGCGGAGAGCAGTACTTC. Encoded protein: CASLTGGEQYF.

The chain uses TRBV27 and TRBJ2-2; 7 nucleotides match TRBD2. J was trimmed by 10 bases and V by 4 bases; bases with no gene match: 9. This CDR3 region has 14 residues. The V gene's germline CDR1 is MNHEY and CDR2 SMNVEV (reference sequence). As DNA, the CDR3 is TGTGCCAGCAGTTCCCGGGAGGTAGTAGTGGAGCTGTTTTTT. It translates to CASSSREVVVELFF.

The chain links TRBV10-3 to TRBJ1-4; D perhaps matches TRBD1 (5 bases). Looked up from germline, CDR1 is ENHRY and CDR2 is SYGVKD. The CDR3 extends over 14 amino acids. V was pared by 2 bases and J by 7 bases, with 11 bases between. Here the CDR3 DNA reads TGTGCCATCAGTGAGGGGAGGGGTCGTGAAAAACTGTTTTTT. It codes for CAISEGRGREKLFF.

CDR3 nucleotides: TGTGCCAGCAGCGTTGCCGGGACACCCCCCGGGGAGCTGTTTTTT. Translation gives CASSVAGTPPGELFF. The J gene is TRBJ2-2, the V gene TRBV4-2; D may be TRBD1 (6 bases). V was shortened by 5 bases and J by 6 bases, with 16 bases between the two germline ends. The CDR3 runs to 15 residues. Germline-derived CDR1 and CDR2 are LGHNA and YNFKEQ.

Only a few counts were recorded for this clonotype. V gene TRBV15 combines with J gene TRBJ2-5; TRBD1 aligns across 7 bases. CDR1 is LNHNV and CDR2 is YYDKDF in the germline V gene (reference sequence). The V and J ends lost 0 bases and 7 bases, in that order; junction bases with no gene match: 8. The CDR3 extends over 15 amino acids. This CDR3 reads CATSRDQGGAGTQYF. CDR3 nucleotides: TGTGCCACCAGCAGAGATCAAGGGGGCGCGGGGACCCAGTACTTC.

This clonotype was recorded a few times. V usage is TRBV7-8 and J usage is TRBJ2-3, with 10 positions matching TRBD1. The CDR3 runs to 16 residues. Germline V gene lookup returns CDR1 SGHVS and CDR2 FQNEAQ. Trimming cost V 4 bases and J 3 bases; bases outside gene matches: 7. This CDR3 reads CASSSSRTGGTDTQYF. The CDR3 region has the DNA TGTGCCAGCAGCTCCTCCCGGACAGGGGGAACAGATACGCAGTATTTT.

Ten or more counts support this clonotype. The genes are TRBV30 and TRBJ1-1; D unresolved. From germline, CDR1 is GTSNPN and CDR2 SVGIG (reference sequence). The V end lost 2 bases, the J end lost 1 base, and 14 bases lay between the germline ends. The CDR3 consists of 15 residues. The CDR3 is CAWSMADLGNTEAFF. CDR3 coding DNA: TGTGCCTGGAGTATGGCAGACTTGGGGAACACTGAAGCTTTCTTT.

Many counts were recorded for this clonotype. The chain has TRBV3-1 and TRBJ2-1, with D unresolved. This CDR3 has 13 residues. The germline V gene has CDR1 LGHDT and CDR2 YNNKEL (reference sequence). V was trimmed by 2 bases and J by 5 bases, leaving 7 bases between them. Here the CDR3 reads CASSQKGHNEQFF. The CDR3 DNA sequence: TGTGCCAGCAGCCAAAAGGGCCACAATGAGCAGTTCTTC.

This clonotype was counted ten times or more. This chain links TRBV28 with TRBJ1-5; 10 nucleotides line up with TRBD1. CDR1 is MDHEN, CDR2 SYDVKM, per germline. This CDR3 is 15 amino acids long. J lost 8 bases, V lost 5 bases, and 9 bases had no gene match. Here the CDR3 reads CASSTHRQGAEPQHF. The CDR3 DNA is TGTGCCAGCAGTACTCATCGACAGGGGGCCGAGCCCCAGCATTTT.

In this sample, this clonotype turned up many times. The chain employs TRBV9 and TRBJ2-5; D is possibly TRBD1 or TRBD2 (5 bases each). Germline V lookup: CDR1 SGDLS, CDR2 YYNGEE. The CDR3 has 15 amino acids. The V gene lost 1 base and the J gene lost 5 bases, with 15 bases spanning the gap. As DNA, the CDR3 is TGTGCCAGCAGCGTATCCGCGGGTTGGGGGGAGACCCAGTACTTC. It codes for CASSVSAGWGETQYF.

This clonotype has a handful of counts. The CDR3 DNA follows: TGTGCCAGCAGGGGGACTAGCGGTCCCCCTGGCGAGCAGTACTTC. Translated: CASRGTSGPPGEQYF. This chain joins TRBV6-1 and TRBJ2-7; 11 bases are a match to TRBD2. Germline CDR1 is MNHNS and CDR2 is SASEGT. There are 15 residues in the CDR3. V gave up 6 bases and J gave up 6 bases; unmatched junction bases: 10.

This clonotype has a count of ten or more. The rearrangement joins TRBV6-5 to TRBJ2-7, with a tentative D call TRBD2 (6 bases). In germline, CDR1 is MNHEY, CDR2 SVGAGI. This CDR3 is 16 amino acids long. The V gene lost 0 bases and the J gene lost 1 base, with 13 bases spanning the gap. CDR3 DNA: TGTGCCAGCAGTTACTCGTCCGGGAGCTTGTCCTACGAGCAGTACTTC. Its translation: CASSYSSGSLSYEQYF.

At least ten counts were recorded for this clonotype. The J gene is TRBJ1-2, the V gene TRBV28; possible D gene TRBD1, 5 bases. In germline, CDR1 is MDHEN, CDR2 SYDVKM. The CDR3 loop spans 15 amino acids. Trimming shortened V by 5 bases and J by 2 bases, and 15 bases separated the two germline ends. The CDR3 is CASSLLSGANYGYTF. As DNA, the CDR3 is TGTGCCAGCAGTCTCCTAAGTGGGGCCAACTATGGCTACACCTTC.

This clonotype has at least ten counts. J is TRBJ2-3 and V is TRBV29-1, with 9 bases aligning to TRBD2. This CDR3 has 10 residues. CDR1 is SQVTM and CDR2 is ANQGSEA in the germline V gene. The J segment lost 14 bases and the V segment lost 3 bases, leaving 3 bases of the junction unmatched. The CDR3 region has the DNA TGCAGCGTTGAGCGGGAGGGGGTGTATTTT. It specifies CSVEREGVYF.